Following are 9 T cell receptor beta chains from one sample sequenced in a study of blood T cells in healthy people across ages. Alongside a J-beta primer mix, a sample-barcoded 5' primer served in a second PCR lasting about 7 to 12 cycles. TCRdb re-called the 5' RACE reads with MiXCR, one entry per CDR3 protein. There are 1.5 million to 1.8 million distinct CDR3 sequences in the sample; about 45% occur only once, and about 3.8% lies in the top ten. The sequencing input was blood. The receptors derive from a woman in her late teens or twenties in good health.

This clonotype was seen only a few times. The CDR3 region is CASSLGSLPQSGYTF. DNA for the CDR3: TGTGCCAGCAGCTTGGGGTCGCTACCTCAGAGTGGCTACACCTTC. J is TRBJ1-2 and V is TRBV5-5, with D unresolved. Trimming pared 0 bases from V and 7 bases from J, leaving 16 bases between. CDR3 length: 15 amino acids. The V gene's germline CDR1 is SGHKS and CDR2 YYEKEE (reference sequence).

This clonotype was found many times. The rearrangement joins TRBV27 to TRBJ2-1; TRBD2 agrees at 8 bases. CDR1 MNHEY and CDR2 SMNVEV come from the germline V gene (reference sequence). Trimming at V came to 6 bases and at J to 2 bases, leaving 3 bases not matched to a gene. CDR3 length: 14 amino acids. CDR3 amino acids: CASSSGLAYNEQFF. Written as DNA, the CDR3 is TGTGCCAGCAGCTCGGGACTAGCCTACAATGAGCAGTTCTTC.

The chain employs TRBV28 and TRBJ1-2; a possible D gene is TRBD1 (5 bases). The CDR3 runs to 11 residues. Trimming left V 7 bases short and J 8 bases short, with 11 bases between. Germline V gene sequence: CDR1 MDHEN, CDR2 SYDVKM. The CDR3 DNA sequence: TGTGCCAGCACGGCGGGACGAGGCTACACCTTC. Its protein is CASTAGRGYTF.

This chain uses TRBV10-3 with TRBJ1-5; maybe TRBD1 (5 bases). The CDR3 is 17 residues long. The germline V gene has CDR1 ENHRY and CDR2 SYGVKD. The V gene lost 3 bases and the J gene lost 0 bases, with 15 bases spanning the gap. CDR3 DNA sequence: TGTGCCATCAGTGAAAGTTCAGGGCGATATAGCAATCAGCCCCAGCATTTT. It translates to CAISESSGRYSNQPQHF.

The gene calls are TRBV10-3 and TRBJ2-3; a weak D match, TRBD1 (6 bases). V lost 4 bases and J lost 0, with 17 bases in between. The CDR3 loop spans 17 amino acids. CDR1 is ENHRY and CDR2 is SYGVKD in the germline V gene. CDR3 residues: CAISGEHRALSTDTQYF. CDR3 DNA sequence: TGTGCCATCAGTGGGGAACACAGGGCCCTTAGCACAGATACGCAGTATTTT.

The chain is built from TRBV20-1 and TRBJ2-2, with 11 bases fitting TRBD1. The CDR3 covers 15 residues. Looked up from germline, CDR1 is DFQATT and CDR2 is SNEGSKA (reference sequence). The ends lost 6 bases at V and 3 bases at J; junction bases unmatched: 6. The CDR3 region is CSAIPGQGDTGELFF. DNA for the CDR3: TGCAGTGCGATACCGGGACAGGGGGACACCGGGGAGCTGTTTTTT.

The chain is built from TRBV28 and TRBJ1-5; D unresolved. The CDR3 runs to 17 residues. Germline CDR1 MDHEN, CDR2 SYDVKM. V was pared by 5 bases and J by 0 bases, with 17 bases between. The CDR3: CASSTGTLGYSNQPQHF. In DNA form, the CDR3 reads TGTGCCAGCAGTACGGGAACACTGGGTTATAGCAATCAGCCCCAGCATTTT.

A few counts support this clonotype. V gene TRBV6-6 combines with J gene TRBJ2-5; D unresolved. Germline CDR1 is MNHNY and CDR2 is SVGAGI (reference sequence). The CDR3 consists of 13 residues. V lost 8 bases to trimming and J lost 4 bases, with 14 bases between them. CDR3 protein: CASHRSLRETQYF. The DNA of the CDR3 is TGTGCCAGCCATAGGTCTCTGAGAGAGACCCAGTACTTC.

The chain recombines TRBV5-1 with TRBJ2-1; 8 positions match TRBD1. The V and J ends lost 5 bases and 9 bases, in that order; junction bases with no gene match: 7. Germline V CDR1 and CDR2: SGHRS, YFSETQ. The CDR3 length is 13 residues. CDR3: CASRSQGEGEQFF. The CDR3 bases are TGCGCCAGCAGATCACAGGGGGAAGGTGAGCAGTTCTTC. The whole variable domain, remainder taken from reference TRBV5-1 and TRBJ2-1, is KAGVTQTPRYLIKTRGQQVTLSCSPISGHRSVSWYQQTPGQGLQFLFEYFSETQRNKGNFPGRFSGRQFSNSRSEMNVSTLELGDSALYLCASRSQGEGEQFFGPGTRLTVL.